The 12 T cell receptor beta chains below were found in one sample sequenced in a study of a mutant IDH1 vaccine in newly diagnosed glioma. Time point given: week 35, safety follow-up. Vaccination used 300 ug of mutant IDH1 20-mer peptide per dose, with topical imiquimod. Antigen specificity for these receptors is unknown. Sequencing used immunoSEQ multiplex PCR; TCRdb keeps in-frame clones, though not all of them. The sample has about 42,000 clones, 83% seen once. The sequencing used PBMCs, collected from a glioma patient whose treatment included an IDH1 peptide vaccine. The receptors come from a woman aged 50 to 60 with glioma.

This clone was observed once. The chain couples TRBV5-1 to TRBJ2-5; TRBD2 matches 8 bases. This CDR3 region has 14 residues. Germline loops: CDR1 SGHRS, CDR2 YFSETQ. V gave up 6 bases and J gave up 1 base; unmatched junction bases: 5. The CDR3 loop is CASTPRGGQETQYF. CDR3 DNA sequence: TGCGCCAGCACCCCCCGGGGGGGCCAAGAGACCCAGTACTTC.

The chain combines TRBV5-1 with TRBJ2-4, with 10 bases lining up with TRBD2. Germline V gene data show CDR1 as SGHRS and CDR2 as YFSETQ. V dropped 0 bases and J dropped 9; count of bases not matched to a gene: 9. The CDR3 extends over 16 amino acids. CDR3 region: CASSLAGTSVRGIQYF. The CDR3 coding sequence is TGCGCCAGCAGCTTGGCCGGGACTAGCGTTCGTGGCATTCAGTACTTC.

This clone showed up just once. The chain recombines TRBV9 with TRBJ2-3, with 9 nucleotides matching TRBD2. After removal of 4 bases from V and 3 bases from J, the junction contained 6 bases not matched to a gene. The germline V gene encodes CDR1 SGDLS and CDR2 YYNGEE. This CDR3 has 15 amino acids. CDR3 sequence: CASSPPRGGTDTQYF. CDR3 in DNA: TGTGCCAGCAGCCCCCCGCGGGGGGGTACAGATACGCAGTATTTT.

This clone was detected once. The rearrangement uses TRBV2 and TRBJ2-7; weak D call: TRBD2 (5 bases). This CDR3 has 10 amino acids. The germline V gene has CDR1 SNHLY and CDR2 FYNNEI. Trimming took off 4 bases at V and 10 bases at J, with 8 bases between the two ends. The chain's CDR3 is CASSATTQYF. CDR3 coding DNA: TGTGCCAGCAGTGCGACTACCCAGTACTTC.

The V and J genes are TRBV7-2 and TRBJ1-6; D call uncertain. CDR3 length: 14 amino acids. CDR1 SGHTA and CDR2 FQGNSA come from the germline V gene. V was clipped by 1 base and J by 6 bases, with 7 bases between them. The DNA of the CDR3 is TGTGCCAGCAGCTTAGGCGCGGGTAATTCACCCCTCCACTTT. This codes for CASSLGAGNSPLHF.

Sample share makes this clone medium-sized. The V and J genes are TRBV28 and TRBJ2-7; D possibly corresponds to TRBD1 (6 bases). Trimming took 4 bases from V and 6 from J, leaving 10 bases between them. The germline V gene encodes CDR1 MDHEN and CDR2 SYDVKM. The CDR3 is 12 residues long. Here the CDR3 DNA reads TGTGCCAGCAGTTCCGGGACACCCGAGCAGTACTTC. Translated: CASSSGTPEQYF.

The rearrangement joins TRBV30 to TRBJ2-2; 9 nucleotides align to TRBD1. Germline CDR1 GTSNPN, CDR2 SVGIG (reference sequence). CDR3 length: 15 residues. J gave up 5 bases and V 3 bases, and 7 bases lay outside the gene matches. The CDR3 sequence is CAWSRQGVGTGELFF. The CDR3 region has the DNA TGTGCCTGGAGCAGACAGGGGGTGGGAACCGGGGAGCTGTTTTTT.

The chain links TRBV11-3 to TRBJ2-5; D gene uncertain. V lost 6 bases and J lost 2, with 4 bases in between. The CDR3 is 11 amino acids. CDR1 SGHNT and CDR2 YENEEA come from the germline V gene. The CDR3 DNA reads TGTGCCAGCAGGCAACAAGAGACCCAGTACTTC. It yields the protein CASRQQETQYF.

The chain joins TRBV4-1 to TRBJ1-4; 7 bases match TRBD1. J was trimmed by 6 bases and V by 4 bases; bases with no gene match: 5. CDR1 and CDR2 (germline): MGHRA, YSYEKL. The CDR3 extends over 14 amino acids. The CDR3 protein is CASSLRDRDEKLFF. DNA for the CDR3: TGCGCCAGCAGCCTCCGGGACAGAGATGAAAAACTGTTTTTT.

The chain carries TRBV6-1 and TRBJ1-4, with 7 bases aligning to TRBD1. The germline gives CDR1 MNHNS, CDR2 SASEGT. The CDR3 is 14 residues long. V gave up 4 bases and J gave up 8 bases; unmatched junction bases: 7. The CDR3 loop is CASSGQGAREKLFF. The CDR3 DNA reads TGTGCCAGCAGTGGACAGGGCGCCAGAGAAAAACTGTTTTTT.

The V and J genes are TRBV6-6 and TRBJ1-1; 7 bases are shared with TRBD1. The J segment lost 4 bases and the V segment lost 7 bases, leaving 9 bases of the junction unmatched. Germline V gives CDR1 MNHNY, CDR2 SVGAGI (reference sequence). The CDR3 sequence is 14 residues long. The CDR3 loop is CASTRDGTATEAFF. DNA for the CDR3: TGTGCCAGCACTCGTGACGGGACAGCCACTGAAGCTTTCTTT.

The J gene is TRBJ2-2, the V gene TRBV9; D is unresolved. The CDR3 contains 16 residues. Trimming removed 3 bases from V and 3 bases from J, with 15 bases in between. Germline assignment: CDR1 SGDLS and CDR2 YYNGEE. The CDR3 DNA is TGTGCCAGCAGCGAGGGAAAAGGGAAGGACACCGGGGAGCTGTTTTTT. Translated, it gives CASSEGKGKDTGELFF.